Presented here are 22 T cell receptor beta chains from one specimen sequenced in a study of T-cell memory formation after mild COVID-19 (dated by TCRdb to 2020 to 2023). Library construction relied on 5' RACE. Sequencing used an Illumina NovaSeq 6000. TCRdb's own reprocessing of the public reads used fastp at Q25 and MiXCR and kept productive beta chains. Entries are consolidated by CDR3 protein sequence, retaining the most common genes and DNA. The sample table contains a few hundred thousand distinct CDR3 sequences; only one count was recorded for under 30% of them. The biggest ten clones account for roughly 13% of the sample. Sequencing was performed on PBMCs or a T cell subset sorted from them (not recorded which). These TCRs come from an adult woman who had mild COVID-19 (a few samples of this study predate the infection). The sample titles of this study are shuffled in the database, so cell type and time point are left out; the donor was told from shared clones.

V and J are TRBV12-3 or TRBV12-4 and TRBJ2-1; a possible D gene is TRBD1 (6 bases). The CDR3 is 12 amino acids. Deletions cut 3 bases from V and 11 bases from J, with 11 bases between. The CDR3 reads CASSFGQLQQFF. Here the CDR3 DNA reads TGTGCCAGCAGTTTCGGACAGCTACAGCAGTTCTTC.

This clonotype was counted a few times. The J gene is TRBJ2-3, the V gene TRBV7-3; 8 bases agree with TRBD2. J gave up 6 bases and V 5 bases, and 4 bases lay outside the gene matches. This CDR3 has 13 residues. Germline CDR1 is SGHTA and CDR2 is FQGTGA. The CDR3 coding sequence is TGTGCCAGCAGCAGGACTAGCCCCGATACGCAGTATTTT. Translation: CASSRTSPDTQYF. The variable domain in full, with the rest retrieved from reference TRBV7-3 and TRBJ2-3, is GAGVSQTPSNKVTEKGKYVELRCDPISGHTALYWYRQSLGQGPEFLIYFQGTGAADDSGLPNDRFFAVRPEGSVSTLKIQRTERGDSAVYLCASSRTSPDTQYFGPGTRLTVL.

CDR3 amino acids: CASSLAGAHHGYTF. CDR3 DNA: TGCGCCAGCAGCTTGGCCGGAGCCCACCATGGCTACACCTTC. This chain connects TRBV5-1 to TRBJ1-2; D is ambiguous. The germline CDR1 and CDR2 sequences are SGHRS and YFSETQ. This CDR3 comprises 14 residues. V was shortened by 0 bases and J by 6 bases, with 12 bases between the two germline ends. Full variable domain (remainder filled in from reference TRBV5-1 and TRBJ1-2): KAGVTQTPRYLIKTRGQQVTLSCSPISGHRSVSWYQQTPGQGLQFLFEYFSETQRNKGNFPGRFSGRQFSNSRSEMNVSTLELGDSALYLCASSLAGAHHGYTFGSGTRLTVV.

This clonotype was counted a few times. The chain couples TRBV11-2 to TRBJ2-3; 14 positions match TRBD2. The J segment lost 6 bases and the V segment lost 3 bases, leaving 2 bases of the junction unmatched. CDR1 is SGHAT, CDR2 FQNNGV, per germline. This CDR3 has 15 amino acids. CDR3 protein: CASSFRLAGGDTQYF. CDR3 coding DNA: TGTGCCAGCAGCTTCAGACTAGCGGGAGGGGATACGCAGTATTTT.

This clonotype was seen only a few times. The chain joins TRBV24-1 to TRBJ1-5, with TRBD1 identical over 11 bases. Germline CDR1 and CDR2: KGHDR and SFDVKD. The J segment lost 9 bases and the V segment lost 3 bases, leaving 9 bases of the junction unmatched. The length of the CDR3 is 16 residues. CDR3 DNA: TGTGCCACCAGTGATCCTTTCGCCGGGACAGGGGGGCCCCAGCATTTT. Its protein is CATSDPFAGTGGPQHF.

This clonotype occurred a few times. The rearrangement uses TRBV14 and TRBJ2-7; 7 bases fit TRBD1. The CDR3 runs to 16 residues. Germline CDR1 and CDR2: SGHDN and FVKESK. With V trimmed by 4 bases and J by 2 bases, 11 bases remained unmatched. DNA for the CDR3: TGTGCCAGCAGCCCACTTCCAGGGGGAAACGCCTACGAGCAGTACTTC. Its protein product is CASSPLPGGNAYEQYF. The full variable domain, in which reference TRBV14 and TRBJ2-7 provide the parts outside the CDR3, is EAGVTQFPSHSVIEKGQTVTLRCDPISGHDNLYWYRRVMGKEIKFLLHFVKESKQDESGMPNNRFLAERTGGTYSTLKVQPAELEDSGVYFCASSPLPGGNAYEQYFGPGTRLTVT.

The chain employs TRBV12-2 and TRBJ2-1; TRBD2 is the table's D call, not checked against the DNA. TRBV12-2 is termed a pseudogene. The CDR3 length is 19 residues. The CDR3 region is CASRLGAAGGPTRRNEQFF. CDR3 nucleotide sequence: TGTGCAAGTCGCTTAGGAGCCGCGGGAGGCCCTACCCGAAGAAATGAGCAGTTCTTC.

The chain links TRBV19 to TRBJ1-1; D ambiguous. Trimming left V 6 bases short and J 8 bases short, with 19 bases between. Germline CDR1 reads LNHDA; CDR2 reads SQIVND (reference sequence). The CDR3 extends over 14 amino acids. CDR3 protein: CASSSVVDRAEAFF. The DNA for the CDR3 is TGTGCCAGTAGCTCCGTAGTAGATAGAGCCGAAGCTTTCTTT.

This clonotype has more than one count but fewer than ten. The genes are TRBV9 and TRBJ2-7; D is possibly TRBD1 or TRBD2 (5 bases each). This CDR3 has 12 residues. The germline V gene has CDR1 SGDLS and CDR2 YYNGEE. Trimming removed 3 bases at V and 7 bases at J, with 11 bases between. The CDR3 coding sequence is TGTGCCAGCAGCGCCGAGTGGGGGGAGCAGTACTTC. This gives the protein CASSAEWGEQYF. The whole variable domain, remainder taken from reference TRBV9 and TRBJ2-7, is DSGVTQTPKHLITATGQRVTLRCSPRSGDLSVYWYQQSLDQGLQFLIQYYNGEERAKGNILERFSAQQFPDLHSELNLSSLELGDSALYFCASSAEWGEQYFGPGTRLTVT.

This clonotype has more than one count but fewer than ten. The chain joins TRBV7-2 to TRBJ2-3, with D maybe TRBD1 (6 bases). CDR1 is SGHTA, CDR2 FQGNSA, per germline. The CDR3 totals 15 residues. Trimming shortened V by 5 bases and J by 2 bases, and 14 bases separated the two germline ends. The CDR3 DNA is TGTGCCAGCAGCCTAGGGCGGACAGACACAGATACGCAGTATTTT. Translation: CASSLGRTDTDTQYF.

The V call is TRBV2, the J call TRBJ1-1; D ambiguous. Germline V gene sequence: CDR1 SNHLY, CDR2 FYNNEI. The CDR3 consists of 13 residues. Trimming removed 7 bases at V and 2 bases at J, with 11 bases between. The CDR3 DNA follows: TGTGCCAGCATTTTAAGTGGCAACACTGAAGCTTTCTTT. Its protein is CASILSGNTEAFF. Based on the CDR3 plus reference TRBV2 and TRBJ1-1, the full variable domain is EPEVTQTPSHQVTQMGQEVILRCVPISNHLYFYWYRQILGQKVEFLVSFYNNEISEKSEIFDDQFSVERPDGSNFTLKIRSTKLEDSAMYFCASILSGNTEAFFGQGTRLTVV.

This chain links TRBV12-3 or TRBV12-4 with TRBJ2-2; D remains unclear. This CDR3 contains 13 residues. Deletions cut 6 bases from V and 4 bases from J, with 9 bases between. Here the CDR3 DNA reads TGTGCCAGCAGGCCCAGTCCCACCGGGGAGCTGTTTTTT. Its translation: CASRPSPTGELFF.

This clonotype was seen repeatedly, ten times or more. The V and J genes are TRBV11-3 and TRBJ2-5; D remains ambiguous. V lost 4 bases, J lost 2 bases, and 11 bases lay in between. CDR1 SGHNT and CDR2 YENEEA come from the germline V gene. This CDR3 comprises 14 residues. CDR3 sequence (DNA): TGTGCCAGCAGCTCTCAAGGGCCACAAGAGACCCAGTACTTC. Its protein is CASSSQGPQETQYF.

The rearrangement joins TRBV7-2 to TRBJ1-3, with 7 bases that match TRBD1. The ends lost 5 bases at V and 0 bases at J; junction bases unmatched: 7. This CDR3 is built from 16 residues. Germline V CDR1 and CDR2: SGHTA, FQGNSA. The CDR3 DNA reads TGTGCCAGCAGCCTCGGACAGGTTAGCTCTGGAAACACCATATATTTT. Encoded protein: CASSLGQVSSGNTIYF.

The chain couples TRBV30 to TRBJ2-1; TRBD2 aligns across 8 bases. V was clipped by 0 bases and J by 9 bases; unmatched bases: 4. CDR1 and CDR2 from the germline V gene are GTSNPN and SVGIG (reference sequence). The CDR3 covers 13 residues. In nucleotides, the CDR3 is TGTGCCTGGAGTGTAGCGGGAGTTGGTGAGCAGTTCTTC. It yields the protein CAWSVAGVGEQFF.

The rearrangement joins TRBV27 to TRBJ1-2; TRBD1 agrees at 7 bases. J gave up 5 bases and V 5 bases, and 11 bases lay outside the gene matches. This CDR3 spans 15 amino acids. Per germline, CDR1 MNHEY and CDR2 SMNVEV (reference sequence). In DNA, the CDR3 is TGTGCCAGCAGTGACACCGGGACAGCCCCATATGGCTACACCTTC. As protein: CASSDTGTAPYGYTF.

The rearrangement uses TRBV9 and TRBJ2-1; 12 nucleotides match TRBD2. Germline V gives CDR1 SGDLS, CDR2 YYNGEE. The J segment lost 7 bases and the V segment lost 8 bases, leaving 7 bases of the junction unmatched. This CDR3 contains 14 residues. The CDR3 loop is CASTGTSGWNEQFF. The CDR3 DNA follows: TGTGCCAGTACCGGGACTAGCGGGTGGAATGAGCAGTTCTTC.

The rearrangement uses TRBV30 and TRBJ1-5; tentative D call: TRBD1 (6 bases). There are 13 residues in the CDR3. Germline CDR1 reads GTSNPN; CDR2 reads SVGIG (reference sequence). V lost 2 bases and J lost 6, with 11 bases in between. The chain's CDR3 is CAWSMVGGQPQHF. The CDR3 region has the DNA TGTGCCTGGAGTATGGTAGGGGGTCAGCCCCAGCATTTT.

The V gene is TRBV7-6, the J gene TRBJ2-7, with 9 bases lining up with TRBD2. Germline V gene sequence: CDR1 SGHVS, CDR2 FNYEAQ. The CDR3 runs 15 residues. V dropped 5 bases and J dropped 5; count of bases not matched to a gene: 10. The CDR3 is CASSQGGLAADEQYF. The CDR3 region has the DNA TGTGCCAGCAGCCAGGGGGGACTAGCAGCGGACGAGCAGTACTTC.

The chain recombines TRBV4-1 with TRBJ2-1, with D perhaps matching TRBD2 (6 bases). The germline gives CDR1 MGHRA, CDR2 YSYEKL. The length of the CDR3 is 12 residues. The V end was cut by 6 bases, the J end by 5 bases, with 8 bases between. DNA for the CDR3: TGCGCCAGCAGGACTAGGGACAATGAGCAGTTCTTC. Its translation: CASRTRDNEQFF.

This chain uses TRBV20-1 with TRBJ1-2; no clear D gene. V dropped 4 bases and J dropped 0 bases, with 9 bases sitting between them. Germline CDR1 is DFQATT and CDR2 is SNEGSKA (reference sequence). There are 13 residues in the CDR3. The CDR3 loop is CSATEKTNYGYTF. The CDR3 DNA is TGCAGTGCTACAGAAAAGACTAACTATGGCTACACCTTC.

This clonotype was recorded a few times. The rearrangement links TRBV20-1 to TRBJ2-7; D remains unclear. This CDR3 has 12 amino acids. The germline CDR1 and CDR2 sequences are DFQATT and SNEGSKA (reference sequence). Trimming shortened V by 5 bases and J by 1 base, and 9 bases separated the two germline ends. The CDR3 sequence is CSAVDRSYEQYF. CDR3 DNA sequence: TGCAGTGCTGTGGACCGGTCCTACGAGCAGTACTTC.